Included here is one TCR beta chain sequence, with context. What it binds is not known. This sample is part of a study of cytomegalovirus exposure and HLA in healthy donors. Across the study: Genotyping showed 81% of 300 to 450 donors falling in the Caucasian-associated ancestry cluster. Study outcomes and limitations: By HLA locus, TCR association rates varied in a later analysis, with DRB1 showing the most and HLA-C the fewest.

A multiplex PCR was run with 60 Vbeta primers and 13 Jbeta primers. Only in-frame clones appear in the TCRdb table, and some are missing; sequencing was by immunoSEQ multiplex PCR. The sample carries about 160,000 clones, around 80% recorded once. In germline, CDR1 is SGDLS, CDR2 YYNGEE. Trimming took 0 bases from V and 3 from J; bases not matched to a gene: 6. The CDR3 has 16 amino acids. The TCR sequence derives from a man aged 45-60 years in good health and CMV-seropositive. This rearrangement joins TRBV9 to TRBJ2-5; 9 bases line up with TRBD1. The sequencing input was PBMCs. In nucleotides, the CDR3 is TGTGCCAGCAGCGTAGAAGGGGGACAGGGAGAAGAGACCCAGTACTTC. Translated, it gives CASSVEGGQGEETQYF.